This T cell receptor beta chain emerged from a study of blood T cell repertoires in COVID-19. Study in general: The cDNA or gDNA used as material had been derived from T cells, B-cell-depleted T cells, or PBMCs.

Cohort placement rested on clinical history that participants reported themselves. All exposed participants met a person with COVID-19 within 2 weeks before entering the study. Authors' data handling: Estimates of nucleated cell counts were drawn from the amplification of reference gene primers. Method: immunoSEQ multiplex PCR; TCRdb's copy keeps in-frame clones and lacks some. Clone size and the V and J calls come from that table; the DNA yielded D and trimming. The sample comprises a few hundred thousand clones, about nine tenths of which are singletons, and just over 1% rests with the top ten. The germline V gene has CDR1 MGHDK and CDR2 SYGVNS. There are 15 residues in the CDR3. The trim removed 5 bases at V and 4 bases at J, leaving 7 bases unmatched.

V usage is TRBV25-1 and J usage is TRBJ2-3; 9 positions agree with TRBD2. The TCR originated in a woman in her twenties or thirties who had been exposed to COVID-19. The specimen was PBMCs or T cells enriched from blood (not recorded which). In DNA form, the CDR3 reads TGTGCCAGCAGTTCGGCTAGCGGGGAACCAGATACGCAGTATTTT. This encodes CASSSASGEPDTQYF. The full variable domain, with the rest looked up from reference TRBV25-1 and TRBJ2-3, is EADIYQTPRYLVIGTGKKITLECSQTMGHDKMYWYQQDPGMELHLIHYSYGVNSTEKGDLSSESTVSRIRTEHFPLTLESARPSHTSQYLCASSSASGEPDTQYFGPGTRLTVL.